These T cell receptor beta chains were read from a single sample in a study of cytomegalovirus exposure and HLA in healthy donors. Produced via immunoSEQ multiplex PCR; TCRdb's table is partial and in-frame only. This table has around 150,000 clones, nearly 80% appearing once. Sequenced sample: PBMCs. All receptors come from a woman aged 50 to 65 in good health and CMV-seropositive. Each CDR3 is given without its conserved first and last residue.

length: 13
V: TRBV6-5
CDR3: ASSYDGILNYGYT

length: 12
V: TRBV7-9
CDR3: ASSLRQGDEKLF

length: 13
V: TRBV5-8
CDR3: ASSLGQGLNYGYT

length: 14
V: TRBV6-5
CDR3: ASSYSLTQGNQPQH

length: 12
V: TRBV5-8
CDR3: ASSLRTGESEQY

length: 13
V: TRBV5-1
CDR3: ASSPWTGAGNTIY

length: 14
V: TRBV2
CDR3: ASSSGTGSPADGYT

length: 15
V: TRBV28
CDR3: ASSLTSGGLNTGELF

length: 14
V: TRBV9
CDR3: ASSVGSAAGNYEQY

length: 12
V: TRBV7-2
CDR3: ASSSLSGANVLT

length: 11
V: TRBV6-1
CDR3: ASKQGANTEAF

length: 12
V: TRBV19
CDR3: ATGGQGWNEKLF

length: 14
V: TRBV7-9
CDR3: ASSRDSPGSGNTIY

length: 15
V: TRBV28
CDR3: ASSIPGGAGGDTEAF

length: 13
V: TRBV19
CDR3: ASSILAPSGNTIY

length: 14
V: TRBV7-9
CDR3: ASSPYTFSYNSPLH

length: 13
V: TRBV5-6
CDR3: ASSEGTTSTDTQY

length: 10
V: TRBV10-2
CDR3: ASSGGGGGYT

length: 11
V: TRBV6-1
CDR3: ASSTGNTGELF

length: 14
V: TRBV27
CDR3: ASSSWGSGRSETQY

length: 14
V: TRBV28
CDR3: ASRVSRGFSGNTIY

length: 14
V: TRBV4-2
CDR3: ASSQVTSTGNTEAF

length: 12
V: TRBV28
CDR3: ASRSATYNSPLH

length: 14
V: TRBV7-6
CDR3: ASSSKGWQGAYEQY

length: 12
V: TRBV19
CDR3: ATGGNYSNQPQH

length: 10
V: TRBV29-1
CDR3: SVELQAREQF

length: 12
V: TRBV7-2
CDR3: ASSGLGGVYGYT

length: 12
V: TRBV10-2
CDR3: ASSGGLRLYGYT

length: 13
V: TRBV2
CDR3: ASSDRGGRDEKLF

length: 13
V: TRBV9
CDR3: ASSLDRGHIGGYT

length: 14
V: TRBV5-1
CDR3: ASSLAGTGGGYGYT

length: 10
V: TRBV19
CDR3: ASSTGNQPQH

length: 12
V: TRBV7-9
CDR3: ASSVRDSGNEQF

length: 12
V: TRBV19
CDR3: ASRWRVTYNEQF

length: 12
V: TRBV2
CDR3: ASRRQGGNNEQF

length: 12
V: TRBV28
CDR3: ASSLRAGGYGYT

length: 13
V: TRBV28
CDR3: ASSPQDRGNEKLF

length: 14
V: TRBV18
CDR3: ASSPRQADLNTEAF

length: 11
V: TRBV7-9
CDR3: VSSLPQFNEQF